Below, 9 T cell receptor beta chains from the same sample are listed, as sequenced in a study of CD8 T cells in Susac syndrome (dated by TCRdb to the late 2010s). Libraries were prepared through the immunoSEQ multiplex PCR assay. RNA was extracted with the RNeasy kit and about 0.5 to 1 ug was reverse transcribed using random hexamers. The public reads were reanalyzed by TCRdb: fastp trimming at Q25, MiXCR alignment, in-frame beta chains only. Records with the same CDR3 protein are collapsed into one entry carrying the most frequent genes and DNA. The sample includes some 200,000 distinct CDR3 sequences, with 80% to 95% observed a single time. The ten largest make up about 0.12% of the sample. The specimen was CD8+ T cells from PBMCs. These TCRs come from a human donor with multiple sclerosis.

V usage is TRBV29-1 and J usage is TRBJ1-2; D is unresolved. The V and J ends lost 0 bases and 4 bases respectively, with 12 bases between them. The CDR3 loop spans 14 amino acids. Germline V lookup: CDR1 SQVTM, CDR2 ANQGSEA. The CDR3 coding sequence is TGCAGCGTTGAAGATGTTCAGTCAAGCTATGGCTACACCTTC. Amino acids: CSVEDVQSSYGYTF.

The chain is built from TRBV19 and TRBJ2-3, with TRBD1 as a possible D gene (6 bases). CDR1 is LNHDA, CDR2 SQIVND, per germline (reference sequence). The CDR3 spans 15 residues. V lost 4 bases and J lost 2, with 13 bases in between. The CDR3 sequence: CASSNRGQSTDTQYF. The CDR3 coding sequence is TGTGCCAGTAGTAACCGGGGACAATCCACAGATACGCAGTATTTT.

The count of this clonotype is one. The rearrangement joins TRBV4-1 to TRBJ2-4; 8 nucleotides line up with TRBD1. The V segment lost 4 bases and the J segment 4 bases; nucleotides outside the gene matches: 6. Germline-derived CDR1 and CDR2 are MGHRA and YSYEKL. The CDR3 has 15 residues. For the CDR3, the DNA is TGCGCCAGCAGCCCCTTGGACAGGGCGAAAAACATTCAGTACTTC. It codes for CASSPLDRAKNIQYF.

The rearrangement joins TRBV30 to TRBJ2-2; 7 bases are shared with TRBD1. This CDR3 has 13 amino acids. CDR1 and CDR2 (germline): GTSNPN, SVGIG (reference sequence). V lost 8 bases, J lost 1 base, and 4 bases stayed unmatched. The CDR3 reads CAHDRVNTGELFF. The CDR3 bases are TGTGCCCACGACAGGGTGAACACCGGGGAGCTGTTTTTT.

This clonotype occurred once. The chain joins TRBV19 to TRBJ2-3; TRBD2 aligns across 8 bases. This CDR3 has 15 amino acids. V was pared by 3 bases and J by 2 bases, with 4 bases of the junction left unmatched. CDR1 and CDR2 (germline): LNHDA, SQIVND (reference sequence). This chain's CDR3 is CASSIIAGNTDTQYF. As DNA, the CDR3 is TGTGCCAGTAGTATCATAGCGGGGAACACAGATACGCAGTATTTT.

This clonotype was detected only once. The rearrangement uses TRBV27 and TRBJ2-7; D not resolved. V was shortened by 3 bases and J by 5 bases, with 11 bases between the two germline ends. Germline V gene sequence: CDR1 MNHEY, CDR2 SMNVEV (reference sequence). This CDR3 contains 13 residues. CDR3 in amino acids: CASSFLDENEQYF. As DNA, the CDR3 is TGTGCCAGCAGTTTTCTAGATGAAAACGAGCAGTACTTC.

J is TRBJ2-7 and V is TRBV7-8; 15 bases map to TRBD2. J lost 5 bases, V lost 8 bases, and 10 bases had no gene match. The germline gives CDR1 SGHVS, CDR2 FQNEAQ. This CDR3 has 16 residues. DNA of the CDR3: TGTGCCAGCTCCTTATGGACTAGCGGGAGGGCCGACGAGCAGTACTTC. Protein: CASSLWTSGRADEQYF.

This rearrangement joins TRBV12-3 or TRBV12-4 to TRBJ2-2; maybe TRBD1 (6 bases). V lost 7 bases and J lost 7, with 13 bases in between. The CDR3 is 13 residues long. CDR3 loop: CASTPGVNGELFF. Written as DNA, the CDR3 is TGTGCCAGCACCCCAGGGGTGAACGGGGAGCTGTTTTTT.

This chain connects TRBV4-1 to TRBJ1-1; no firm D call. The V end lost 0 bases, the J end lost 0 bases, and 14 bases lay between the germline ends. CDR1 and CDR2 from the germline V gene are MGHRA and YSYEKL. The CDR3 is 17 amino acids. The CDR3 DNA is TGCGCCAGCAGCCAAGAAAATTTTAAGTATCTGAACACTGAAGCTTTCTTT. It encodes CASSQENFKYLNTEAFF.